The clone carrying this T cell receptor (beta chain) was counted ten times or more. The entry originates in a study of CD8 T cells in ankylosing spondylitis. TCRdb processed the 5' RACE reads anew with MiXCR; each CDR3 protein has one entry. The sample lists some 220,000 distinct CDR3 sequences, 7% to 10% occurring once. Trimming left V 5 bases short and J 5 bases short, with 21 bases between. The CDR3 loop spans 16 amino acids. The sequence derives from a female donor with ankylosing spondylitis or in good health (not recorded which). The V gene is TRBV12-3 or TRBV12-4, the J gene TRBJ1-1, with D possibly matching TRBD1 (5 bases). The sequenced material came from blood, either unsorted or a sorted T cell fraction (not recorded which). In DNA, the CDR3 is TGTGCCAGCAGTCTACGGACGGGGGTGGGAGAAACTGAAGCTTTCTTT. Residues: CASSLRTGVGETEAFF.